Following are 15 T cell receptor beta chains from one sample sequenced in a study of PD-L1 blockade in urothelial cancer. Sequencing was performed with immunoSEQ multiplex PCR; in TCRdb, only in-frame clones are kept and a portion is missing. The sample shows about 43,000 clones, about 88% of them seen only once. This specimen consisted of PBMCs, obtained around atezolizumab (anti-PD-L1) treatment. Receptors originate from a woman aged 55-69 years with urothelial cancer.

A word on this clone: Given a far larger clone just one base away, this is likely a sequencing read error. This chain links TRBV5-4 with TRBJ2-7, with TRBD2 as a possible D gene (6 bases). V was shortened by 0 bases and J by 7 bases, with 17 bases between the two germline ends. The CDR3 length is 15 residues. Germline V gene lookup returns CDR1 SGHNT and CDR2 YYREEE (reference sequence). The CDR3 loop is CASSLAGGGGWEQYF. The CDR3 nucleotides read TGTGCCAGCAGCTTGGCCGGGGGAGGAGGATGGGAGCAGTACTTC.

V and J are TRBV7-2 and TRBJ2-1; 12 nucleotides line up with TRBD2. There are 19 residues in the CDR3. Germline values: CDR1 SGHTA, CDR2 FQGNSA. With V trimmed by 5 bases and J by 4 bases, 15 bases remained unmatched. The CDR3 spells CASSPPTGGGLAGYNEQFF. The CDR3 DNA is TGTGCCAGCAGCCCGCCGACAGGGGGCGGACTAGCGGGGTACAATGAGCAGTTCTTC.

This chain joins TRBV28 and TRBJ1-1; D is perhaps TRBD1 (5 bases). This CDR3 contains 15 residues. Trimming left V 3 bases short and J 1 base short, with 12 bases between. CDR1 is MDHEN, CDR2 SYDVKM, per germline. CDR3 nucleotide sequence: TGTGCCAGCAGTTTTTTCCCAGGGTCGAACACTGAAGCTTTCTTT. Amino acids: CASSFFPGSNTEAFF.

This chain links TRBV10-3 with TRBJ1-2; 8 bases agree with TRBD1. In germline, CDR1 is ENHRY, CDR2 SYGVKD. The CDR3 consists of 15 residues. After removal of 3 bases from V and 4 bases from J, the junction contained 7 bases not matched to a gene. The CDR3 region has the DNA TGTGCCATCAGTGAATCAGGGGGCTCTATCTATGGCTACACCTTC. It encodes CAISESGGSIYGYTF.

This chain's CDR3 is CASSVGLAGGHIYNEQFF. In DNA form, the CDR3 reads TGTGCCAGCAGCGTAGGTCTAGCGGGGGGCCATATCTACAATGAGCAGTTCTTC. This chain joins TRBV9 and TRBJ2-1, with 11 bases that match TRBD2. CDR1 and CDR2 (germline): SGDLS, YYNGEE. The CDR3 contains 18 residues. V was clipped by 0 bases and J by 3 bases; unmatched bases: 8.

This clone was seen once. The CDR3 sequence is CASSQEGQGQETQYF. The CDR3 nucleotides are TGTGCCAGCAGCCAAGAAGGACAGGGCCAAGAGACCCAGTACTTC. The rearrangement links TRBV14 to TRBJ2-5; 8 bases are a match to TRBD1. With V trimmed by 0 bases and J by 1 base, 1 base remained unmatched. CDR3 length: 15 residues. The V gene's germline CDR1 is SGHDN and CDR2 FVKESK.

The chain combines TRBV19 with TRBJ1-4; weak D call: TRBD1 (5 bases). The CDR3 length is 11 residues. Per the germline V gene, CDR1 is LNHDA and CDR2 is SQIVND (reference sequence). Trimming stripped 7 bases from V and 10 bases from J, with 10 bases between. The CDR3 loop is CASMAGRKLFF. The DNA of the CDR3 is TGTGCCAGTATGGCGGGACGAAAACTGTTTTTT.

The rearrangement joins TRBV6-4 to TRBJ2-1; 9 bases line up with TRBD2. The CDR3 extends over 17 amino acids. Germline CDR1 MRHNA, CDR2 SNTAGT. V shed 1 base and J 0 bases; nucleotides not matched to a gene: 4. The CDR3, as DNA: TGTGCCAGCAGTGACTTAGCGGGGGTGAGCTCCTACAATGAGCAGTTCTTC. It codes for CASSDLAGVSSYNEQFF.

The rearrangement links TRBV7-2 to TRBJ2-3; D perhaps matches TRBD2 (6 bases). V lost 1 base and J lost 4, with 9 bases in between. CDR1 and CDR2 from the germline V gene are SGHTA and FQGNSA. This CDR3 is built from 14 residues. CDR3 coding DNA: TGTGCCAGCAGCTTAGTCCCTAGCGCAGATACGCAGTATTTT. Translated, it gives CASSLVPSADTQYF.

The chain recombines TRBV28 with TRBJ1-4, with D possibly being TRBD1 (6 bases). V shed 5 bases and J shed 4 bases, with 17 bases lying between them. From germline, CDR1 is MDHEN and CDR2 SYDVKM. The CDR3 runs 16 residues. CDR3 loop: CASSRHSQGINEKLFF. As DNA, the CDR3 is TGTGCCAGCAGTCGCCATTCTCAGGGGATTAATGAAAAACTGTTTTTT.

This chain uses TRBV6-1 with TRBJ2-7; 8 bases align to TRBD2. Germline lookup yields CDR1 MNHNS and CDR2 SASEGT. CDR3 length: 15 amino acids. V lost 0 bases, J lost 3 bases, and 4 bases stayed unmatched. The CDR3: CASSEARLAGYEQYF. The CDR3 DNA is TGTGCCAGCAGTGAAGCGCGGCTAGCGGGCTACGAGCAGTACTTC.

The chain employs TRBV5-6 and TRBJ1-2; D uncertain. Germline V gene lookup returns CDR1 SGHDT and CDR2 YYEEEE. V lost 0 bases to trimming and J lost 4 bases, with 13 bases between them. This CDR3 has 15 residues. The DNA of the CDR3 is TGTGCCAGCAGCTTGGTCGGGGTTCTGAGCTATGGCTACACCTTC. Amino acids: CASSLVGVLSYGYTF.

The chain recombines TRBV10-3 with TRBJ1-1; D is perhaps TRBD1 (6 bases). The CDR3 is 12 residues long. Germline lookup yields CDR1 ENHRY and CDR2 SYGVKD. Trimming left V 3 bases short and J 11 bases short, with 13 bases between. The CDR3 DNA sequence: TGTGCCATCAGTGATATGGGGCAGGGGGCTTTCTTT. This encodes CAISDMGQGAFF.

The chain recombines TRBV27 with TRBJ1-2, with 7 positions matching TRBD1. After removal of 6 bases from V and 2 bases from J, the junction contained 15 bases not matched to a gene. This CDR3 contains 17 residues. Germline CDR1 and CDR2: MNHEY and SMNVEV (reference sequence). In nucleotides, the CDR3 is TGTGCCAGCAGACTAAACAGGGGCGTCTTCGGCAACTATGGCTACACCTTC. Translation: CASRLNRGVFGNYGYTF.

CDR3 residues: CASSPGGHGSTDTQYF. The DNA for the CDR3 is TGTGCCAGCAGCCCTGGCGGACACGGGAGCACAGATACGCAGTATTTT. The genes are TRBV7-8 and TRBJ2-3; the D gene is possibly TRBD1 (5 bases). Germline loops: CDR1 SGHVS, CDR2 FQNEAQ. Deletions cut 5 bases from V and 0 bases from J, with 15 bases between. The CDR3 sequence is 16 residues long.